Presented here are 19 T cell receptor beta chains from one specimen sequenced in a study of cytomegalovirus exposure and HLA in healthy donors. Amplification used 60 Vbeta primers and 13 Jbeta primers. Sequenced by immunoSEQ multiplex PCR; TCRdb stores in-frame clones only, minus some. The sample consists of some 65,000 clones, about 78% of them appearing once. Sequencing input: PBMCs. These receptors were collected from a girl aged 10 to 17 in good health and CMV-seropositive.

The chain recombines TRBV5-1 with TRBJ2-1; 9 bases are shared with TRBD2. With 0 bases clipped from V and 4 bases from J, the junction kept 5 bases outside the gene matches. The germline gives CDR1 SGHRS, CDR2 YFSETQ. The CDR3 has 16 residues. The CDR3 reads CASSLGGLAGYNEQFF. The CDR3, as DNA: TGCGCCAGCAGCTTGGGAGGTCTAGCGGGGTACAATGAGCAGTTCTTC.

The V call is TRBV7-9, the J call TRBJ1-6; D remains unclear. Looked up from germline, CDR1 is SEHNR and CDR2 is FQNEAQ (reference sequence). Trimming removed 5 bases at V and 5 bases at J, with 13 bases between. The CDR3 covers 15 residues. The CDR3 coding sequence is TGTGCCAGCAGCCGCACAGACCCAAATAATTCACCCCTCCACTTT. Residues: CASSRTDPNNSPLHF.

The chain is built from TRBV2 and TRBJ2-3, with 7 bases lining up with TRBD2. The CDR3 totals 15 residues. Germline-derived CDR1 and CDR2 are SNHLY and FYNNEI. V lost 7 bases and J lost 2; bases outside the gene matches: 9. The CDR3 nucleotides read TGTGCCAGCAAAGGACGGCGGGGGAACACAGATACGCAGTATTTT. As protein: CASKGRRGNTDTQYF.

The chain carries TRBV18 and TRBJ2-4; no clear D. CDR1 is KGHSH and CDR2 is LQKENI in the germline V gene. V shed 3 bases and J shed 0 bases, with 9 bases lying between them. CDR3 length: 15 amino acids. For the CDR3, the DNA is TGTGCCAGCTCACCCAAACAGCTAGCCAAAAACATTCAGTACTTC. Its protein product is CASSPKQLAKNIQYF.

The chain is built from TRBV11-2 and TRBJ2-7, with 7 bases fitting TRBD1. This CDR3 has 14 amino acids. The V and J ends lost 0 bases and 3 bases, in that order; junction bases with no gene match: 2. Germline V gives CDR1 SGHAT, CDR2 FQNNGV. The CDR3 DNA sequence: TGTGCCAGCAGCTTAGATAACAGGGGCTACGAGCAGTACTTC. Translated, it gives CASSLDNRGYEQYF.

V gene TRBV11-1 combines with J gene TRBJ1-6; D possibly corresponds to TRBD1 (5 bases). The germline V gene has CDR1 SGHAT and CDR2 FQDESV (reference sequence). Trimming removed 1 base from V and 6 bases from J, with 10 bases in between. The CDR3 extends over 15 amino acids. As DNA, the CDR3 is TGTGCCAGCAGCTTAGAACAGGATCGTAATTCACCCCTCCACTTT. Its translation is CASSLEQDRNSPLHF.

In its sample, this clone was seen once. The chain couples TRBV9 to TRBJ1-1; TRBD1 is a possible D gene (6 bases). CDR1 and CDR2 (germline): SGDLS, YYNGEE. This CDR3 comprises 14 residues. V lost 2 bases to trimming and J lost 0 bases, with 8 bases between them. In DNA, the CDR3 is TGTGCCAGCAGCGTCGGACAGATGAACACTGAAGCTTTCTTT. Residues: CASSVGQMNTEAFF.

V is TRBV5-4 and J is TRBJ1-6, with 7 nucleotides matching TRBD1. V trimming: 0 bases; J trimming: 10 bases; junction bases outside the gene matches: 13. Germline V lookup: CDR1 SGHNT, CDR2 YYREEE (reference sequence). The CDR3 sequence is 17 residues long. The CDR3 nucleotides read TGTGCCAGCAGCTTGGTAGAGGGGGCAGGCGGTAACTCACCCCTCCACTTT. This codes for CASSLVEGAGGNSPLHF.

The V gene is TRBV5-4, the J gene TRBJ1-6; 7 bases agree with TRBD1. The CDR3 length is 14 residues. The V and J ends lost 4 bases and 9 bases, in that order; junction bases with no gene match: 7. The V gene's germline CDR1 is SGHNT and CDR2 YYREEE (reference sequence). The CDR3 loop is CASSIDREASPLHF. CDR3 DNA: TGTGCCAGCAGCATAGACAGGGAAGCTTCACCCCTCCACTTT.

The chain links TRBV4-3 to TRBJ2-7, with 9 bases fitting TRBD1. V lost 0 bases and J lost 1; bases outside the gene matches: 4. The V gene's germline CDR1 is LGHNA and CDR2 YSLEER. The CDR3 extends over 16 amino acids. The CDR3 here is CASSQEAGQGSYEQYF. As DNA, the CDR3 is TGCGCCAGCAGCCAAGAGGCAGGACAGGGGTCCTACGAGCAGTACTTC.

The rearrangement joins TRBV2 to TRBJ2-7; D is perhaps TRBD2 (5 bases). V gave up 1 base and J gave up 0 bases, with 10 bases separating them. CDR3 length: 15 residues. Germline CDR1 and CDR2: SNHLY and FYNNEI. This CDR3 is CASSEGRTYSYEQYF. In DNA form, the CDR3 reads TGTGCCAGCAGTGAAGGAAGGACTTACTCCTACGAGCAGTACTTC.

In its sample, this clone was seen once. V and J are TRBV30 and TRBJ2-1, with 9 positions matching TRBD1. Trimming removed 2 bases from V and 6 bases from J; junction bases left unmatched: 2. Germline loops: CDR1 GTSNPN, CDR2 SVGIG (reference sequence). The CDR3 sequence is 13 residues long. This CDR3 is CAWSLTGGNEQFF. CDR3 DNA: TGTGCCTGGAGTTTGACAGGGGGCAATGAGCAGTTCTTC. Full variable domain (rest looked up from reference TRBV30 and TRBJ2-1): SQTIHQWPATLVQPVGSPLSLECTVEGTSNPNLYWYRQAAGRGLQLLFYSVGIGQISSEVPQNLSASRPQDRQFILSSKKLLLSDSGFYLCAWSLTGGNEQFFGPGTRLTVL.

This sequence joins TRBV7-9 and TRBJ1-1; perhaps TRBD1 as D (5 bases). CDR1 is SEHNR and CDR2 is FQNEAQ in the germline V gene (reference sequence). The CDR3 length is 12 residues. V gave up 8 bases and J gave up 4 bases, with 11 bases separating them. The CDR3 loop is CASDRGGTEAFF. CDR3 coding DNA: TGTGCCAGCGACCGGGGGGGCACTGAAGCTTTCTTT. The entire variable domain, with the rest obtained from reference TRBV7-9 and TRBJ1-1, is as follows: DTGVSQNPRHKITKRGQNVTFRCDPISEHNRLYWYRQTLGQGPEFLTYFQNEAQLEKSRLLSDRFSAERPKGSFSTLEIQRTEQGDSAMYLCASDRGGTEAFFGQGTRLTVV.

The chain links TRBV30 to TRBJ2-2; 7 positions match TRBD1. The junction had 7 bases not matched to a gene; V was cut back by 0 bases and J by 6 bases. Germline V gene lookup returns CDR1 GTSNPN and CDR2 SVGIG (reference sequence). This CDR3 contains 15 residues. DNA of the CDR3: TGTGCCTGGAGTGTAGGGGGCCCCCGCCCCGGGGAGCTGTTTTTT. It yields the protein CAWSVGGPRPGELFF.

The chain combines TRBV5-6 with TRBJ2-3; 8 positions match TRBD1. The V gene's germline CDR1 is SGHDT and CDR2 YYEEEE. CDR3 length: 14 residues. Germline trimming cut 3 bases from V and 1 base from J; bases unmatched to any gene: 1. The CDR3 reads CASSSRGRTDTQYF. The CDR3 DNA sequence: TGTGCCAGCAGCTCCAGGGGGCGCACAGATACGCAGTATTTT.

The DNA for the CDR3 is TGTGCCAGCCAGCCACTAGGTCTCCTATCTCACGAGCAGTACTTC. The encoded protein is CASQPLGLLSHEQYF. J is TRBJ2-7 and V is TRBV7-2; D is possibly TRBD2 (5 bases). Germline loops: CDR1 SGHTA, CDR2 FQGNSA. The V and J ends lost 8 bases and 5 bases respectively, with 22 bases between them. The CDR3 has 15 amino acids.

The rearrangement uses TRBV29-1 and TRBJ2-7; the D gene is possibly TRBD1 (7 bases). With 5 bases removed from V and 5 bases from J, the gap between germline ends came to 16 bases. CDR3 length: 13 residues. Per the germline V gene, CDR1 is SQVTM and CDR2 is ANQGSEA. The CDR3: CSVRGTDLNEQYF. The CDR3 DNA follows: TGCAGCGTTCGCGGGACAGATCTGAACGAGCAGTACTTC.

The rearrangement joins TRBV5-6 to TRBJ1-3; 12 bases are a match to TRBD1. There are 17 residues in the CDR3. The V gene end was trimmed by 1 base and the J gene end by 4 bases; junction bases not matched to a gene: 6. Germline V gives CDR1 SGHDT, CDR2 YYEEEE. The CDR3 DNA reads as TGTGCCAGCAGCTTGAGCTTGGGGACAGGGGGCGGAAACACCATATATTTT. Protein: CASSLSLGTGGGNTIYF.

This chain links TRBV5-1 with TRBJ2-1; D is undetermined. This CDR3 contains 15 residues. Germline CDR1 and CDR2: SGHRS and YFSETQ. The V and J ends lost 4 bases and 1 base respectively, with 12 bases between them. CDR3: CASSPGSESYNEQFF. The DNA for the CDR3 is TGCGCCAGCAGCCCCGGGTCGGAGTCCTACAATGAGCAGTTCTTC. The full variable domain, with the rest looked up from reference TRBV5-1 and TRBJ2-1, is KAGVTQTPRYLIKTRGQQVTLSCSPISGHRSVSWYQQTPGQGLQFLFEYFSETQRNKGNFPGRFSGRQFSNSRSEMNVSTLELGDSALYLCASSPGSESYNEQFFGPGTRLTVL.